A single sample gave rise to the 10 T cell receptor beta chains below, sequenced in a study of blood T cell repertoires in COVID-19. Measured with immunoSEQ multiplex PCR; TCRdb has only the in-frame clones, and not every one. This sample yields roughly 250,000 clones, of which 79% are seen a single time; roughly 4% belongs to the top ten. The sample consisted of peripheral blood. These receptors were taken from a woman in her 40s with active or convalescent COVID-19.

The rearrangement links TRBV5-5 to TRBJ1-2; 10 nucleotides match TRBD1. The J segment lost 3 bases and the V segment lost 4 bases, leaving 3 bases of the junction unmatched. CDR1 and CDR2 (germline): SGHKS, YYEKEE (reference sequence). The CDR3 consists of 14 residues. CDR3 protein: CASSRTGGDYGYTF. The DNA for the CDR3 is TGTGCCAGCAGCAGGACAGGGGGGGACTATGGCTACACCTTC.

V is TRBV5-1 and J is TRBJ2-1, with TRBD2 matching over 7 bases. V lost 3 bases and J lost 1; bases outside the gene matches: 4. The CDR3 sequence is 15 residues long. In germline, CDR1 is SGHRS, CDR2 YFSETQ. The CDR3 DNA reads TGCGCCAGCAGCTCCTTAGCGGGTTCCTACAATGAGCAGTTCTTC. This sequence encodes CASSSLAGSYNEQFF.

The V gene is TRBV18, the J gene TRBJ1-3; D gene unclear. Germline CDR1 is KGHSH and CDR2 is LQKENI. CDR3 length: 15 amino acids. V was cut by 0 bases and J by 2 bases, with 8 bases left in between. This CDR3 is CASSPPGNAGNTIYF. DNA of the CDR3: TGTGCCAGCTCACCACCCGGGAACGCTGGAAACACCATATATTTT.

The chain joins TRBV5-1 to TRBJ1-6; 11 bases match TRBD1. The J segment lost 8 bases and the V segment lost 4 bases, leaving 5 bases of the junction unmatched. The CDR3 runs 15 residues. Germline CDR1 and CDR2: SGHRS and YFSETQ. CDR3 DNA: TGCGCCAGCAGCATCGGGACAGGGGGTTATTCACCCCTCCACTTT. The encoded protein is CASSIGTGGYSPLHF.

V usage is TRBV4-1 and J usage is TRBJ2-3, with D perhaps TRBD2 (6 bases). Germline V gene sequence: CDR1 MGHRA, CDR2 YSYEKL. The V end was cut by 2 bases, the J end by 3 bases, with 9 bases between. This CDR3 is 14 amino acids long. For the CDR3, the DNA is TGCGCCAGCAGCCAAACGGAGGGGACAGATACGCAGTATTTT. As protein: CASSQTEGTDTQYF.

The chain carries TRBV7-8 and TRBJ1-3; TRBD1 is a possible D gene (5 bases). The CDR3 consists of 15 residues. Germline CDR1 reads SGHVS; CDR2 reads FQNEAQ. Trimming took off 0 bases at V and 4 bases at J, with 10 bases between the two ends. The CDR3 here is CASSLAGASGNTIYF. CDR3 nucleotide sequence: TGTGCCAGCAGCTTAGCAGGGGCATCGGGAAACACCATATATTTT.

V usage is TRBV6-5 and J usage is TRBJ1-2; D may be TRBD1 (5 bases). This CDR3 is built from 15 residues. Germline CDR1 reads MNHEY; CDR2 reads SVGAGI. V was trimmed by 6 bases and J by 1 base, leaving 15 bases between them. The CDR3 spells CASRHRQKGNYGYTF. Written as DNA, the CDR3 is TGTGCCAGCAGGCACCGACAGAAGGGTAACTATGGCTACACCTTC.

This chain connects TRBV9 to TRBJ1-2; TRBD1 is a possible D gene (6 bases). The V end lost 0 bases, the J end lost 4 bases, and 10 bases lay between the germline ends. Germline CDR1 is SGDLS and CDR2 is YYNGEE. The CDR3 is 14 amino acids. The CDR3 coding sequence is TGTGCCAGCAGCGTAGAGGACAGATCCTATGGCTACACCTTC. Its translation is CASSVEDRSYGYTF.

The V gene is TRBV7-2, the J gene TRBJ1-1; D is perhaps TRBD1 (5 bases). Trimming removed 5 bases from V and 3 bases from J, with 25 bases in between. CDR3 length: 18 amino acids. Germline V gene lookup returns CDR1 SGHTA and CDR2 FQGNSA. The CDR3 spells CASSPTTGFWYVDTEAFF. CDR3 coding DNA: TGTGCCAGCAGCCCTACCACAGGCTTCTGGTACGTGGACACTGAAGCTTTCTTT. Supplemented by reference TRBV7-2 and TRBJ1-1, the full variable domain reads GAGVSQSPSNKVTEKGKDVELRCDPISGHTALYWYRQSLGQGLEFLIYFQGNSAPDKSGLPSDRFSAERTGGSVSTLTIQRTQQEDSAVYLCASSPTTGFWYVDTEAFFGQGTRLTVV.

For the CDR3, the DNA is TGTGCCAGCAGCCAAGACGGCAGGTTTGGCTACACCTTC. Translation gives CASSQDGRFGYTF. V and J are TRBV4-2 and TRBJ1-2; no clear D gene. The CDR3 contains 13 residues. V lost 0 bases and J 7 bases, leaving 9 bases between the germline ends. Germline assignment: CDR1 LGHNA and CDR2 YNFKEQ.